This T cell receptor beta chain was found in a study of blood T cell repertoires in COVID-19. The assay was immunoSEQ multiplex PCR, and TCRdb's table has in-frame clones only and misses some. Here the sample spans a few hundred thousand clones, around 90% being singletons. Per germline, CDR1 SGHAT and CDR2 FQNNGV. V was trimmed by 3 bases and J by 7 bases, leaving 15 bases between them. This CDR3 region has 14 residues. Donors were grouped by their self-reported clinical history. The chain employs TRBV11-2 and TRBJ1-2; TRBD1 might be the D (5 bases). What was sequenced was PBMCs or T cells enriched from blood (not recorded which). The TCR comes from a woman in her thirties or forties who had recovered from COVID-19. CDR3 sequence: CASSFSPQGVGYTF. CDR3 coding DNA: TGTGCCAGCAGCTTTTCCCCTCAAGGGGTTGGCTACACCTTC.